The clone carrying this TCR beta chain has more than one count but fewer than ten. Its antigen is not identified. The CDR3 contains 12 residues. The V and J ends lost 6 bases and 5 bases respectively, with 10 bases between them. Germline CDR1 is ENHRY and CDR2 is SYGVKD. The entry originates in a study of T-cell memory formation after mild COVID-19. Study-level results: There was a balanced CD4/CD8 profile in clones contracting day 15 to 85, and later expanders leaned CD4+.

5'RACE primed at constant segments yielded TCR alpha and TCR beta cDNA libraries bearing sample barcodes and UMIs. TCRdb re-called the 5' RACE reads through MiXCR, storing one row per CDR3 protein. The sample holds 45,000 to 50,000 distinct CDR3 sequences, around 7% seen once. Material for sequencing was PBMCs or a T cell subset sorted from them (not recorded which). This chain uses TRBV10-3 with TRBJ1-1; a possible D gene is TRBD1 (5 bases). The receptor was derived from a man younger than 35 who had mild COVID-19 (a few samples of this study predate the infection). Cell type and time point are not known. CDR3 coding DNA: TGTGCCATCAGGGGGGAGGGAACTGAAGCTTTCTTT. Its translation: CAIRGEGTEAFF.